The sequence of this T cell receptor (beta chain) was determined in a study of blood T cell repertoires in COVID-19. As for the study in general: Acute and convalescent COVID-19 specimens originated in the United States, Italy and Spain. PBMCs, B-cell-depleted T cells, or T cells were the source of the cDNA or gDNA that made up the material.

In the original analysis: Reference gene primer amplification yielded estimated nucleated cell counts. Clones were read by immunoSEQ multiplex PCR, and TCRdb kept only the in-frame ones, dropping some. The DNA gave D and trimming, while V, J and clone size come from that table. Of 200,000 to 250,000 clones detected, roughly nine tenths appear once; the ten largest clones hold under 2%. Germline lookup yields CDR1 LNHDA and CDR2 SQIVND (reference sequence). This CDR3 has 12 residues. V was cut by 11 bases and J by 1 base, with 9 bases left in between. The TCR sequence derives from a man aged 65 to 85 with acute or convalescent COVID-19. The rearrangement links TRBV19 to TRBJ1-5; the D gene is possibly TRBD1 (6 bases). What was sequenced was peripheral blood. The CDR3 region is CAARGSNQPQHF. In DNA form, the CDR3 reads TGTGCCGCCAGGGGCAGCAATCAGCCCCAGCATTTT.